This T cell receptor (beta chain) was recorded in a study of control samples from healthy donors and cancer patients. The CDR3 is 16 residues long. Germline V gene sequence: CDR1 SGHAT, CDR2 FQNNGV. V lost 4 bases, J lost 0 bases, and 2 bases stayed unmatched. The protocol was immunoSEQ multiplex PCR, while the TCRdb copy is restricted to in-frame clones and leaves out a portion. The sample carries about 110,000 clones, roughly 79% recorded once. This clone appeared a single time. This TCR was recovered from a man younger than 35 in good health. The V and J genes are TRBV11-2 and TRBJ2-1; 11 bases align to TRBD2. Sequenced input: blood. CDR3 region: CASSSGLAGSYNEQFF. CDR3 bases: TGTGCCAGCAGCTCCGGACTAGCGGGCTCCTACAATGAGCAGTTCTTC. The whole variable domain, filled in from reference TRBV11-2 and TRBJ2-1, reads EAGVAQSPRYKIIEKRQSVAFWCNPISGHATLYWYQQILGQGPKLLIQFQNNGVVDDSQLPKDRFSAERLKGVDSTLKIQPAKLEDSAVYLCASSSGLAGSYNEQFFGPGTRLTVL.